Below, 31 T cell receptor beta chains from the same sample are listed, as sequenced in a study of Ad26.COV2.S vaccination and SARS-CoV-2 variants. TCRdb's table, derived via immunoSEQ multiplex PCR, lists solely in-frame clones and lacks some. Here the sample spans more than 85,000 clones, 60% to 85% being singletons. The sample here was peripheral blood, taken after recovery from COVID-19. The source of these receptors is a human donor who had recovered from COVID-19.

The V call is TRBV7-2, the J call TRBJ2-5; possibly TRBD2 for D (6 bases). The length of the CDR3 is 13 residues. Germline loops: CDR1 SGHTA, CDR2 FQGNSA. Trimming took 7 bases from V and 4 from J, leaving 13 bases between them. In DNA form, the CDR3 reads TGTGCCAGCAAATTCGGGGGAGGAGAGACCCAGTACTTC. It yields the protein CASKFGGGETQYF. Together with reference TRBV7-2 and TRBJ2-5, the CDR3 gives the full variable domain: GAGVSQSPSNKVTEKGKDVELRCDPISGHTALYWYRQSLGQGLEFLIYFQGNSAPDKSGLPSDRFSAERTGGSVSTLTIQRTQQEDSAVYLCASKFGGGETQYFGPGTRLLVL.

DNA for the CDR3: TGTGCCAGCAGCCAAGGGACAGGGGTAACCTATGGCTACACCTTC. Translation: CASSQGTGVTYGYTF. The chain combines TRBV7-9 with TRBJ1-2; TRBD1 aligns across 10 bases. This CDR3 has 15 residues. CDR1 is SEHNR, CDR2 FQNEAQ, per germline (reference sequence). Trimming removed 5 bases from V and 4 bases from J; junction bases left unmatched: 7. Using reference TRBV7-9 and TRBJ1-2 for the parts outside the CDR3, the full variable domain is DTGVSQNPRHKITKRGQNVTFRCDPISEHNRLYWYRQTLGQGPEFLTYFQNEAQLEKSRLLSDRFSAERPKGSFSTLEIQRTEQGDSAMYLCASSQGTGVTYGYTFGSGTRLTVV.

This rearrangement joins TRBV7-2 to TRBJ2-7, with TRBD1 matching over 7 bases. CDR1 SGHTA and CDR2 FQGNSA come from the germline V gene. This CDR3 spans 16 amino acids. Losses at the gene ends were 1 base for V and 1 base for J; bases not matched to a gene: 7. The CDR3 loop reads CASSLGHRGLSYEQYF. The CDR3, as DNA: TGTGCCAGCAGCTTAGGACACAGGGGATTATCCTACGAGCAGTACTTC. The variable domain in full, with the rest retrieved from reference TRBV7-2 and TRBJ2-7, is GAGVSQSPSNKVTEKGKDVELRCDPISGHTALYWYRQSLGQGLEFLIYFQGNSAPDKSGLPSDRFSAERTGGSVSTLTIQRTQQEDSAVYLCASSLGHRGLSYEQYFGPGTRLTVT.

This clone was found once. The chain combines TRBV29-1 with TRBJ1-3; possibly TRBD1 for D (6 bases). This CDR3 region has 14 residues. Germline CDR1 is SQVTM and CDR2 is ANQGSEA. V was cut by 7 bases and J by 4 bases, with 17 bases left in between. Here the CDR3 reads CSADTGSRGNTIYF. The CDR3 nucleotides read TGCAGCGCTGATACAGGGTCGAGGGGAAACACCATATATTTT.

J is TRBJ2-7 and V is TRBV4-1; 7 bases map to TRBD1. The CDR3 extends over 17 amino acids. Per germline, CDR1 MGHRA and CDR2 YSYEKL. With V trimmed by 1 base and J by 3 bases, 12 bases remained unmatched. The CDR3 DNA reads as TGCGCCAGCAGCCAAGCTTTTCGGACAGGCGATTTCTACGAGCAGTACTTC. Translation gives CASSQAFRTGDFYEQYF.

This clone was observed once. V gene TRBV29-1 combines with J gene TRBJ2-5; D may correspond to TRBD1 or TRBD2 (5 bases each). V lost 4 bases to trimming and J lost 1 base, with 13 bases between them. Germline V lookup: CDR1 SQVTM, CDR2 ANQGSEA. The CDR3 sequence is 14 residues long. The CDR3 DNA sequence: TGCAGCGTTGTTCAGGGAGACTCCCAAGAGACCCAGTACTTC. Amino acid sequence: CSVVQGDSQETQYF. The whole variable domain, remainder taken from reference TRBV29-1 and TRBJ2-5, is SAVISQKPSRDICQRGTSLTIQCQVDSQVTMMFWYRQQPGQSLTLIATANQGSEATYESGFVIDKFPISRPNLTFSTLTVSNMSPEDSSIYLCSVVQGDSQETQYFGPGTRLLVL.

The V call is TRBV2, the J call TRBJ1-1, with D uncertain. The CDR3 covers 13 residues. Germline assignment: CDR1 SNHLY and CDR2 FYNNEI. The V end lost 6 bases, the J end lost 0 bases, and 8 bases lay between the germline ends. CDR3 residues: CASRGRLNTEAFF. The CDR3 nucleotides are TGTGCCAGCAGGGGCAGGCTGAACACTGAAGCTTTCTTT.

V gene TRBV12-3 or TRBV12-4 combines with J gene TRBJ1-4; D gene unclear. CDR3 length: 10 amino acids. V lost 10 bases and J 13 bases, leaving 13 bases between the germline ends. The CDR3 sequence is CANREGALFF. In DNA, the CDR3 is TGTGCCAATCGAGAGGGCGCACTGTTTTTT.

The gene calls are TRBV3-1 (or the pseudogene TRBV3-2) and TRBJ2-5; D is uncertain. V gave up 1 base and J gave up 6 bases, with 6 bases separating them. The germline CDR1 and CDR2 sequences are LGHDT and YNNKEL (reference sequence). The CDR3 is 12 amino acids. The chain's CDR3 is CASSQVSQTQYF. CDR3 bases: TGTGCCAGCAGCCAAGTATCACAGACCCAGTACTTC.

This chain links TRBV28 with TRBJ2-5, with D unclear. The CDR3 is 12 amino acids. Germline-derived CDR1 and CDR2 are MDHEN and SYDVKM. The V end was cut by 5 bases, the J end by 6 bases, with 10 bases between. CDR3 residues: CASSALVQTQYF. CDR3 nucleotides: TGTGCCAGCAGTGCCCTCGTGCAGACCCAGTACTTC.

The V and J genes are TRBV15 and TRBJ1-4; 8 bases are shared with TRBD1. V dropped 0 bases and J dropped 6; count of bases not matched to a gene: 3. This CDR3 is 15 amino acids long. Germline values: CDR1 LNHNV, CDR2 YYDKDF (reference sequence). As DNA, the CDR3 is TGTGCCACCAGCAGAGATCAGGGGGCCGATGAAAAACTGTTTTTT. This encodes CATSRDQGADEKLFF.

The chain uses TRBV6-5 and TRBJ1-4; no clear D gene. Germline V CDR1 and CDR2: MNHEY, SVGAGI. Trimming removed 6 bases from V and 0 bases from J, with 5 bases in between. The CDR3 runs 13 residues. The chain's CDR3 is CASSWSTNEKLFF. The DNA for the CDR3 is TGTGCCAGCAGCTGGTCAACTAATGAAAAACTGTTTTTT.

The chain carries TRBV10-2 and TRBJ2-1, with D unclear. Deletions cut 2 bases from V and 12 bases from J, with 11 bases between. This CDR3 spans 12 amino acids. The germline V gene has CDR1 WSHSY and CDR2 SAAADI. This CDR3 reads CASSETLFGQFF. The DNA for the CDR3 is TGCGCCAGCAGTGAGACACTCTTCGGGCAGTTCTTC.

CDR3 bases: TGTGCCAGTAGAAGGCAGGGACCAACTAACTATGGCTACACCTTC. Protein: CASRRQGPTNYGYTF. This sequence joins TRBV19 and TRBJ1-2; D perhaps matches TRBD1 (5 bases). The V end lost 6 bases, the J end lost 0 bases, and 14 bases lay between the germline ends. CDR1 LNHDA and CDR2 SQIVND come from the germline V gene (reference sequence). This CDR3 spans 15 amino acids.

The J gene is TRBJ2-3, the V gene TRBV7-6; D tentatively fits TRBD1 or TRBD2 (5 bases each). Trimming took 5 bases from V and 0 from J, leaving 9 bases between them. Germline CDR1 SGHVS, CDR2 FNYEAQ. This CDR3 spans 14 amino acids. This CDR3 reads CASSAWGSTDTQYF. As DNA, the CDR3 is TGTGCCAGCAGCGCCTGGGGGAGCACAGATACGCAGTATTTT.

This clone has more than one count but fewer than ten. The V call is TRBV10-1, the J call TRBJ2-7; 7 bases agree with TRBD2. The germline CDR1 and CDR2 sequences are WNHNN and SYGVQD (reference sequence). The CDR3 contains 14 residues. Germline trimming cut 3 bases from V and 8 bases from J; bases unmatched to any gene: 10. DNA of the CDR3: TGCGCCAGCAGTGAAGTACGGGGGGAGACCAAGCAGTACTTC. This gives the protein CASSEVRGETKQYF.

The chain carries TRBV5-4 and TRBJ1-2; D perhaps matches TRBD1 (5 bases). The CDR3 loop spans 14 amino acids. V lost 3 bases to trimming and J lost 6 bases, with 15 bases between them. Germline CDR1 reads SGHNT; CDR2 reads YYREEE (reference sequence). In DNA, the CDR3 is TGTGCCAGCAGCTCTGGGGGGATGGTCCATGGCTACACCTTC. As protein: CASSSGGMVHGYTF.

The chain joins TRBV10-3 to TRBJ1-1, with 7 positions matching TRBD1. Germline V gene sequence: CDR1 ENHRY, CDR2 SYGVKD. This CDR3 spans 15 amino acids. J was trimmed by 2 bases and V by 6 bases; bases with no gene match: 9. The CDR3 loop reads CAIRTTGKGNTEAFF. The CDR3 region has the DNA TGTGCCATCAGGACGACAGGGAAGGGAAACACTGAAGCTTTCTTT.

Written as DNA, the CDR3 is TGTGCCAGTAGTATTGTATCAGTATCTAATGAAAAACTGTTTTTT. Translation: CASSIVSVSNEKLFF. The chain combines TRBV19 with TRBJ1-4; no clear D. V lost 3 bases to trimming and J lost 3 bases, with 11 bases between them. The CDR3 is 15 residues long. Per the germline V gene, CDR1 is LNHDA and CDR2 is SQIVND (reference sequence).

This clone was seen only once. This CDR3 is CASSLGGAGEETQYF. The DNA of the CDR3 is TGTGCCAGCAGCTTAGGAGGGGCAGGGGAAGAGACCCAGTACTTC. V gene TRBV7-7 combines with J gene TRBJ2-5; tentative D call: TRBD1 (6 bases). The CDR3 is made up of 15 amino acids. Germline V gives CDR1 SSHAT, CDR2 FNYEAQ (reference sequence). V was trimmed by 1 base and J by 3 bases, leaving 12 bases between them.

V usage is TRBV3-1 (or the pseudogene TRBV3-2) and J usage is TRBJ1-5, with a possible D match to TRBD1 (6 bases). V was cut by 7 bases and J by 1 base, with 11 bases left in between. The CDR3 is 14 residues long. The germline V gene encodes CDR1 LGHDT and CDR2 YNNKEL (reference sequence). CDR3 region: CASKDSKSNQPQHF. CDR3 in DNA: TGTGCCAGCAAGGACAGTAAGAGCAATCAGCCCCAGCATTTT.

The chain carries TRBV27 and TRBJ2-7; D gene uncertain. This CDR3 contains 13 residues. Looked up from germline, CDR1 is MNHEY and CDR2 is SMNVEV (reference sequence). V was clipped by 4 bases and J by 3 bases, with 10 bases between them. The CDR3 sequence is CASSYGPGYEQYF. Written as DNA, the CDR3 is TGTGCCAGCAGTTACGGACCAGGCTACGAGCAGTACTTC.

The chain employs TRBV6-5 and TRBJ1-3; no reliable D call. CDR1 MNHEY and CDR2 SVGAGI come from the germline V gene. There are 15 residues in the CDR3. V shed 6 bases and J shed 9 bases, with 21 bases lying between them. The CDR3 coding sequence is TGTGCCAGCAGGAGCTCTTCGGGATTCGGGGTCACCATATATTTT. Its protein is CASRSSSGFGVTIYF.

The chain joins TRBV4-3 to TRBJ2-6, with 8 bases matching TRBD1. The CDR3 has 17 amino acids. V dropped 4 bases and J dropped 4; count of bases not matched to a gene: 9. Per germline, CDR1 LGHNA and CDR2 YSLEER. As DNA, the CDR3 is TGCGCCAGCAGCCCACAGGGGGTGGCGTCCGGGGCCAACGTCCTGACTTTC. This gives the protein CASSPQGVASGANVLTF.

The chain is built from TRBV28 and TRBJ1-2, with 7 bases fitting TRBD1. This CDR3 is built from 14 residues. Germline lookup yields CDR1 MDHEN and CDR2 SYDVKM. With V trimmed by 3 bases and J by 3 bases, 4 bases remained unmatched. The CDR3 reads CASSLPGQHYGYTF. The CDR3 region has the DNA TGTGCCAGCAGTTTGCCGGGACAGCACTATGGCTACACCTTC.

A word on this clone: At one boundary the junction diverges from the germline segment, which might be a read error. This chain uses TRBV9 with TRBJ2-1; 9 nucleotides line up with TRBD2. CDR3 size: 13 residues. Germline lookup yields CDR1 SGDLS and CDR2 YYNGEE. The CDR3 loop is CASNVAGESEQFF. DNA of the CDR3: TGTGCCAGCAACGTAGCGGGGGAAAGTGAGCAGTTCTTC.

The chain is built from TRBV12-3 or TRBV12-4 and TRBJ2-7, with 8 bases aligning to TRBD1. The CDR3 has 13 residues. The V segment lost 6 bases and the J segment 5 bases; nucleotides outside the gene matches: 6. CDR3 amino acids: CASRPTGVNEQYF. The DNA for the CDR3 is TGTGCCAGCAGACCGACAGGGGTAAACGAGCAGTACTTC.

Only a few counts were recorded for this clone. The chain couples TRBV11-2 to TRBJ2-7, with 10 bases identical to TRBD1. The trim removed 5 bases at V and 4 bases at J, leaving 17 bases unmatched. The CDR3 has 18 residues. Germline values: CDR1 SGHAT, CDR2 FQNNGV. This chain's CDR3 is CASSPLNRDRGRRYEQYF. The CDR3 DNA reads as TGTGCCAGCAGCCCACTAAACCGCGACAGGGGGCGGAGGTACGAGCAGTACTTC.

The chain links TRBV3-1 (or the pseudogene TRBV3-2) to TRBJ2-3; 9 bases agree with TRBD1. Germline values: CDR1 LGHDT, CDR2 YNNKEL (reference sequence). J lost 3 bases, V lost 4 bases, and 5 bases had no gene match. The CDR3 is made up of 15 amino acids. In DNA, the CDR3 is TGTGCCAGCAGCCCCCGGGACAGGGTAACAGATACGCAGTATTTT. Translating it yields CASSPRDRVTDTQYF.

V and J are TRBV5-1 and TRBJ2-2, with D possibly being TRBD1 or TRBD2 (5 bases each). Germline V gene sequence: CDR1 SGHRS, CDR2 YFSETQ. CDR3 length: 16 residues. The V and J ends lost 3 bases and 4 bases respectively, with 16 bases between them. CDR3 DNA sequence: TGCGCCAGCAGCTCCCCCGGGGCGGTTGGCACCGGGGAGCTGTTTTTT. Its translation is CASSSPGAVGTGELFF.

This chain links TRBV12-3 or TRBV12-4 with TRBJ1-3, with 9 bases fitting TRBD1. The CDR3 is 13 amino acids. V lost 9 bases, J lost 5 bases, and 5 bases stayed unmatched. In DNA form, the CDR3 reads TGTGCCAGTGGGACAGGGTCACGAAACACCATATATTTT. It encodes CASGTGSRNTIYF.